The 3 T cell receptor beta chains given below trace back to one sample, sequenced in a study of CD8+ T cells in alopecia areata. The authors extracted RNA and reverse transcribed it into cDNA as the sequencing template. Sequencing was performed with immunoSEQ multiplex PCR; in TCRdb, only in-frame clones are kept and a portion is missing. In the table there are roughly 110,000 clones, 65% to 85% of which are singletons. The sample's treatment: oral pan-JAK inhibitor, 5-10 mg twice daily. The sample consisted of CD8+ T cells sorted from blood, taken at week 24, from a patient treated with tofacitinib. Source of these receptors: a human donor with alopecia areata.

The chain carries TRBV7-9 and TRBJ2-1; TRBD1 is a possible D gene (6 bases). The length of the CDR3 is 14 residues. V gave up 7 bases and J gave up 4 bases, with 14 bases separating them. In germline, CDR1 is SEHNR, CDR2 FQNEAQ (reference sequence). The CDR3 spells CASIGWGLYNEQFF. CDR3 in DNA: TGTGCCAGCATTGGGTGGGGGCTATACAATGAGCAGTTCTTC.

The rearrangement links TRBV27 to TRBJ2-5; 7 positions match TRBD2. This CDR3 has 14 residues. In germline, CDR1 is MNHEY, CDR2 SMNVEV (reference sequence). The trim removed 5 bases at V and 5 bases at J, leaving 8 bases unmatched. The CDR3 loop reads CASSQFSGRETQYF. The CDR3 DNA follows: TGTGCCAGCAGTCAATTTAGCGGGCGCGAGACCCAGTACTTC.

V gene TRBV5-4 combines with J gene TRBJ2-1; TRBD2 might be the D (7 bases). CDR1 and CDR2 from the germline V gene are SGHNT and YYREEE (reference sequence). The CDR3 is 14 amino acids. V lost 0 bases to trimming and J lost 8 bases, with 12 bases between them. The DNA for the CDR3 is TGTGCCAGCAGCTTGGAGGGGGGGCCGTATGAGCAGTTCTTC. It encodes CASSLEGGPYEQFF.